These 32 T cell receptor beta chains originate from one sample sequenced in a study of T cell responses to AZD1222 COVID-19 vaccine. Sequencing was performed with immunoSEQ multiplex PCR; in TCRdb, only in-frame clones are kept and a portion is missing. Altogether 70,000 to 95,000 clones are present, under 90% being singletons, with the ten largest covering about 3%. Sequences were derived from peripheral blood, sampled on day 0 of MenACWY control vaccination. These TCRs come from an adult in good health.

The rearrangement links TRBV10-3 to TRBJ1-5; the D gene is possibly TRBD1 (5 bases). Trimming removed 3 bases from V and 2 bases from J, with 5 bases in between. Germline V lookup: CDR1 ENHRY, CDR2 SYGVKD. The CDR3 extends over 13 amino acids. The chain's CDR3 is CAISDRGNQPQHF. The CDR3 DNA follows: TGTGCCATCAGTGACAGGGGCAATCAGCCCCAGCATTTT.

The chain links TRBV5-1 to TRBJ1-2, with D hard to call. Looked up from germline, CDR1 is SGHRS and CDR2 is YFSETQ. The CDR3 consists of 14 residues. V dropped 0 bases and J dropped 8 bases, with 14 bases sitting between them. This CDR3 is CASSLEAGARGYTF. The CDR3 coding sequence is TGCGCCAGCAGCTTGGAGGCAGGAGCTAGAGGCTACACCTTC.

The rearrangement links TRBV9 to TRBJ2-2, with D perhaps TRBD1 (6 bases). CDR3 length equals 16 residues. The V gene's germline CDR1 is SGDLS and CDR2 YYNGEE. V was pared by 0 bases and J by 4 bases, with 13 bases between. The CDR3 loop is CASSVAQGPSTGELFF. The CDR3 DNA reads TGTGCCAGCAGCGTAGCCCAGGGGCCTAGCACCGGGGAGCTGTTTTTT. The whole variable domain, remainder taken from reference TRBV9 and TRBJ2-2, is DSGVTQTPKHLITATGQRVTLRCSPRSGDLSVYWYQQSLDQGLQFLIQYYNGEERAKGNILERFSAQQFPDLHSELNLSSLELGDSALYFCASSVAQGPSTGELFFGEGSRLTVL.

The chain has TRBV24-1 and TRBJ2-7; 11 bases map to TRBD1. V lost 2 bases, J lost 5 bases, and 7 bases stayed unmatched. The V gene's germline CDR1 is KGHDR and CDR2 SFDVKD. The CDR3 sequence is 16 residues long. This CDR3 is CATSDCPGQGGDEQYF. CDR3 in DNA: TGTGCCACCAGTGATTGCCCGGGACAGGGGGGCGACGAGCAGTACTTC.

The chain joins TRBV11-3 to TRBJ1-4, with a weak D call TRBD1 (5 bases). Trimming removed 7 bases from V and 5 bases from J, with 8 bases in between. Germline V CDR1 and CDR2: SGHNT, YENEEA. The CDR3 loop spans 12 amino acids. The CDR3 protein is CASKGRNEKLFF. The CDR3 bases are TGTGCCAGCAAGGGACGGAATGAAAAACTGTTTTTT. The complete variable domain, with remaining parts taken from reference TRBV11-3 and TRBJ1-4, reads EAGVVQSPRYKIIEKKQPVAFWCNPISGHNTLYWYLQNLGQGPELLIRYENEEAVDDSQLPKDRFSAERLKGVDSTLKIQPAELGDSAVYLCASKGRNEKLFFGSGTQLSVL.

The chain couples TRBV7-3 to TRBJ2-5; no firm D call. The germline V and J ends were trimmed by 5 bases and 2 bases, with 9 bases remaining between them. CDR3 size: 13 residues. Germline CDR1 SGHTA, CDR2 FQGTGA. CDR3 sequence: CASSRDPQETQYF. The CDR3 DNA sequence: TGTGCCAGCAGCAGGGATCCGCAAGAGACCCAGTACTTC.

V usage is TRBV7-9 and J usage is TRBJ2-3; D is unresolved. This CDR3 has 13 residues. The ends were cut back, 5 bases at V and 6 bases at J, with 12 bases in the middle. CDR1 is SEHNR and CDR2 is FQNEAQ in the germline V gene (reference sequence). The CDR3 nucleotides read TGTGCCAGCAGCCCCGTTCTGGGGGATACGCAGTATTTT. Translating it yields CASSPVLGDTQYF.

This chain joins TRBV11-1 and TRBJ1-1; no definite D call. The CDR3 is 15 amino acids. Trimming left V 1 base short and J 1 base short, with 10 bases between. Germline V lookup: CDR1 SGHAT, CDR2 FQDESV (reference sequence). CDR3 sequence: CASSLGWSPNTEAFF. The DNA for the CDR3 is TGTGCCAGCAGCTTAGGGTGGAGCCCGAACACTGAAGCTTTCTTT.

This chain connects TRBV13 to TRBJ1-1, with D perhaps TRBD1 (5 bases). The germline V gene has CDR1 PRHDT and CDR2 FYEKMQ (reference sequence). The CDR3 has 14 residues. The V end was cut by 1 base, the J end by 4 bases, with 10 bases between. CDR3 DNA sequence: TGTGCCAGCAGCTTAGAAGGGACTAGCACTGAAGCTTTCTTT. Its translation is CASSLEGTSTEAFF.

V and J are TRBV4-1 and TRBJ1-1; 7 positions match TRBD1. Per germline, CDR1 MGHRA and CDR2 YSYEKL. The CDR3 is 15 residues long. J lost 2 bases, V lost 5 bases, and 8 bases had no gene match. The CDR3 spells CASSVRTGLNTEAFF. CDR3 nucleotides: TGCGCCAGCAGCGTCCGGACAGGACTAAACACTGAAGCTTTCTTT.

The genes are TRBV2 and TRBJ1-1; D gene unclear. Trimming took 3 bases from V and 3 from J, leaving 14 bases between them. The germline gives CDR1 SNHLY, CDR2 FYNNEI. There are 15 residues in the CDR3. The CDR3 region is CASSDEVAEYTEAFF. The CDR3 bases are TGTGCCAGCAGTGATGAGGTTGCGGAATACACTGAAGCTTTCTTT.

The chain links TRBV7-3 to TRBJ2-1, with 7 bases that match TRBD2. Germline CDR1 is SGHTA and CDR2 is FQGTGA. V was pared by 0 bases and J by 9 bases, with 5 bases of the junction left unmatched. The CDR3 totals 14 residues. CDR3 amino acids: CASSLTGGGGEQFF. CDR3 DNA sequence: TGTGCCAGCAGCTTAACTGGCGGGGGTGGTGAGCAGTTCTTC.

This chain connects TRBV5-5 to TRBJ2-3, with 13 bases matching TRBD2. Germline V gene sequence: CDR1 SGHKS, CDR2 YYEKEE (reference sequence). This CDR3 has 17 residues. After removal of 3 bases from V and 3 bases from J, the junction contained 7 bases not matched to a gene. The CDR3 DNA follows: TGTGCCAGCAGCTCGAGACTAGCGGGGGGCCGTACAGATACGCAGTATTTT. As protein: CASSSRLAGGRTDTQYF.

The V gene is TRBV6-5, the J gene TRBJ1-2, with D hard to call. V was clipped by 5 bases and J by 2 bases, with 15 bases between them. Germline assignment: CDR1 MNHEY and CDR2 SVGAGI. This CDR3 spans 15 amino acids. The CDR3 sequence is CASSPLKDRNYGYTF. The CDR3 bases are TGTGCCAGCAGTCCCCTTAAGGACCGCAACTATGGCTACACCTTC.

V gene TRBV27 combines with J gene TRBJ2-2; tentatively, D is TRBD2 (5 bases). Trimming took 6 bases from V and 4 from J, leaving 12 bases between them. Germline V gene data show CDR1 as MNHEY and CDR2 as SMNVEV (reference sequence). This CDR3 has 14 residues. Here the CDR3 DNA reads TGTGCCAGCAGCCCGGGGTTGCGCACCGGGGAGCTGTTTTTT. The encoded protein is CASSPGLRTGELFF.

This chain's CDR3 is CASGQENGYTF. The CDR3 nucleotides are TGTGCCAGCGGACAAGAGAATGGCTACACCTTC. The chain combines TRBV5-4 with TRBJ1-2, with D possibly matching TRBD1 (5 bases). Trimming cost V 7 bases and J 6 bases, with 10 bases left between them. In germline, CDR1 is SGHNT, CDR2 YYREEE (reference sequence). This CDR3 is built from 11 residues.

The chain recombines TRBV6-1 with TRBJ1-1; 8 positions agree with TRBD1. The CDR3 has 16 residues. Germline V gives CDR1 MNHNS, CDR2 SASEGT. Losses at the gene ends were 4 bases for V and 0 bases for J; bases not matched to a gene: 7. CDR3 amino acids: CASSAWTGTMNTEAFF. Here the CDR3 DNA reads TGTGCCAGCAGTGCTTGGACAGGGACCATGAACACTGAAGCTTTCTTT.

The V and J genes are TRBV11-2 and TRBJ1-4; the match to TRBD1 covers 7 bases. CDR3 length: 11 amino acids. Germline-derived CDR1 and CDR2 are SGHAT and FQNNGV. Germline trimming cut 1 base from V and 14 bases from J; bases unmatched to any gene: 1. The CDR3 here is CASSLVDRLFF. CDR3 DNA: TGTGCCAGCAGCTTAGTGGACAGGCTGTTTTTT.

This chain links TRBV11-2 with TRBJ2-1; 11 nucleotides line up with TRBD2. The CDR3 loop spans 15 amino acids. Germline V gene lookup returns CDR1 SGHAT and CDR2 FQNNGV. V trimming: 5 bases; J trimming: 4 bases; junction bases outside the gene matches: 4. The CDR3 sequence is CASSTSGGIYNEQFF. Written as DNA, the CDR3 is TGTGCCAGCAGCACTAGCGGGGGAATATACAATGAGCAGTTCTTC.

Here the CDR3 reads CASSLTGTGVYNEQFF. The DNA of the CDR3 is TGCGCCAGCAGCTTGACCGGGACAGGGGTGTACAATGAGCAGTTCTTC. The chain combines TRBV5-1 with TRBJ2-1, with 10 bases fitting TRBD1. With 1 base clipped from V and 4 bases from J, the junction kept 5 bases outside the gene matches. This CDR3 comprises 16 residues. Germline V gene sequence: CDR1 SGHRS, CDR2 YFSETQ.

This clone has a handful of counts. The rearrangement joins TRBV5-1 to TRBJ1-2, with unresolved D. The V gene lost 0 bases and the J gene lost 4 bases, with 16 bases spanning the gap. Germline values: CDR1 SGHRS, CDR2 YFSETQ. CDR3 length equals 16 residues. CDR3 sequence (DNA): TGCGCCAGCAGCTTGGAACGGTCTGGATTACCCTATGGCTACACCTTC. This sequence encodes CASSLERSGLPYGYTF.

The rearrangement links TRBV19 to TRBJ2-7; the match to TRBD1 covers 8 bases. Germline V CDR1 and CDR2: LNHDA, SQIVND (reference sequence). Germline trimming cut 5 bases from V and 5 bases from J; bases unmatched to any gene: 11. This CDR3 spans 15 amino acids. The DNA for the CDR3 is TGTGCCAGTAGTCGATCACAGGGGGGCGCCGACGAGCAGTACTTC. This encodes CASSRSQGGADEQYF.

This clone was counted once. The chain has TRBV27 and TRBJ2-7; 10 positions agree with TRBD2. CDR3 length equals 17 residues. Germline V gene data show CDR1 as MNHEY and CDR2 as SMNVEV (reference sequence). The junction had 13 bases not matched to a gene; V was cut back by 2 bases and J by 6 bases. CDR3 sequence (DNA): TGTGCCAGCAGTTTAACTAGCGGGGACCCCACTCCCGCCGAGCAGTACTTC. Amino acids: CASSLTSGDPTPAEQYF.

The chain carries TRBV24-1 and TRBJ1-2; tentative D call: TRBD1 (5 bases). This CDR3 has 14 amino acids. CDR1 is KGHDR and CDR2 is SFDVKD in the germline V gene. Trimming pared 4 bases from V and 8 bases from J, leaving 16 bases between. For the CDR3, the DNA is TGTGCCACCAGTGAGGGACGGTCCGCGCGAGGCTACACCTTC. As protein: CATSEGRSARGYTF.

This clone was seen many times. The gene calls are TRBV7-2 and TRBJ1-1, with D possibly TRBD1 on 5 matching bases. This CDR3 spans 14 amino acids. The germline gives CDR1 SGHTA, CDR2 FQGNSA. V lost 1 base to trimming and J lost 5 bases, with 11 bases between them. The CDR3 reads CASSLGTTGTEAFF. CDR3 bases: TGTGCCAGCAGCTTAGGGACAACGGGTACTGAAGCTTTCTTT.

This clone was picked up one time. The CDR3 is CASSVEADGDTEAFF. CDR3 sequence (DNA): TGTGCCAGCAGCGTAGAAGCGGACGGGGACACTGAAGCTTTCTTT. This chain connects TRBV9 to TRBJ1-1; the D is unclear. Germline CDR1 is SGDLS and CDR2 is YYNGEE. The CDR3 has 15 residues. Between the trimmed V and J ends, which lost 0 bases and 3 bases, there was a span of 12 bases.

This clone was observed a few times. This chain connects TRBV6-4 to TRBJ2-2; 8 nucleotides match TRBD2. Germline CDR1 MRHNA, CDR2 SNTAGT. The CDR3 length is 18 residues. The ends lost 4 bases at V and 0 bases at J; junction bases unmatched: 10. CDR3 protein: CASSARPGGGPNTGELFF. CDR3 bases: TGTGCCAGCAGTGCACGTCCGGGCGGGGGGCCGAACACCGGGGAGCTGTTTTTT.

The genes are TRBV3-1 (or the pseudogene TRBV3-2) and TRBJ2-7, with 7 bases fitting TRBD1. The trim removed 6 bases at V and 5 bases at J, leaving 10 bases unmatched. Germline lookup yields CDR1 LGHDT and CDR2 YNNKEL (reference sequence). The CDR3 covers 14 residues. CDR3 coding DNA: TGTGCCAGCAGGCAAACAGGGGCCCTCCACGAGCAGTACTTC. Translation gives CASRQTGALHEQYF.

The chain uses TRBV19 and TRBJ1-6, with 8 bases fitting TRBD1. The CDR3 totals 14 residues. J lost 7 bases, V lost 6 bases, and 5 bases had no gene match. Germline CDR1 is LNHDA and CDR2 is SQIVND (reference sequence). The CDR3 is CASRITGGNSPLHF. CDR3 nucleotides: TGTGCCAGTAGAATCACAGGGGGGAATTCACCCCTCCACTTT.

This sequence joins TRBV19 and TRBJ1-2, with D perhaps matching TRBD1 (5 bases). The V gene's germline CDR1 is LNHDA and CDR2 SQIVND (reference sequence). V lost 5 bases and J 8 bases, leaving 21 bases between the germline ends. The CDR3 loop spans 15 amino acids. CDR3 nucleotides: TGTGCCAGTAGTGGGACCATCGGGGGGATTGGCGGCTACACCTTC. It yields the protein CASSGTIGGIGGYTF.

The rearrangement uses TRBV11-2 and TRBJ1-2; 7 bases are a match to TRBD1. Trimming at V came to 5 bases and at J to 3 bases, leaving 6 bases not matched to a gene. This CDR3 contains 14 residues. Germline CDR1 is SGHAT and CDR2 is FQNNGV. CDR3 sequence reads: CASSRQGGYYGYTF. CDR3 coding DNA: TGTGCCAGCAGCCGACAGGGAGGGTACTATGGCTACACCTTC.

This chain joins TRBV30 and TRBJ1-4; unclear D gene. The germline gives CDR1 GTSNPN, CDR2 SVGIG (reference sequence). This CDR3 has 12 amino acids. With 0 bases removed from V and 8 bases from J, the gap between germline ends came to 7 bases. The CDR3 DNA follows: TGTGCCTGGAGTGTTAGGGAAGAAAAACTGTTTTTT. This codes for CAWSVREEKLFF.